Listed below are T cell receptor beta chains from one sample, sequenced in a study of cytomegalovirus exposure and HLA in healthy donors. Produced via immunoSEQ multiplex PCR; TCRdb's table is partial and in-frame only. The table records 170,000 or so clones, over 60% of them present only once. What was sequenced was PBMCs. The receptor source for this set is a woman in her twenties or thirties in good health and CMV-seronegative. Both conserved end residues are part of each CDR3. D genes are given only for firm matches. A row's size may be missing; if present it is once, few, many or a size class.

J gene: TRBJ1-1; V gene: TRBV19; clone size: few; D gene: .; CDR3 protein: CASSIDPRGNTEAFF; CDR3 DNA: TGTGCCAGTAGTATAGACCCCAGGGGCAACACTGAAGCTTTCTTT
J gene: TRBJ2-3; V gene: TRBV11-1; clone size: once; D gene: TRBD2; CDR3 protein: CASSLASGRSTQYF; CDR3 DNA: TGTGCCAGCAGCTTAGCCAGCGGGAGAAGTACGCAGTATTTT
J gene: TRBJ2-5; V gene: TRBV4-1; clone size: .; D gene: TRBD2; CDR3 protein: CASSQEPGGRETQYF; CDR3 DNA: TGCGCCAGCAGCCAAGAACCGGGGGGGCGGGAGACCCAGTACTTC
J gene: TRBJ2-3; V gene: TRBV5-1; clone size: .; D gene: TRBD2; CDR3 protein: CASSLRGTSQRGTDTQYF; CDR3 DNA: TGCGCCAGCAGCTTGCGGGGGACTAGCCAACGGGGCACAGATACGCAGTATTTT
J gene: TRBJ1-3; V gene: TRBV5-8; clone size: .; D gene: .; CDR3 protein: CASSYVRASGNTIYF; CDR3 DNA: TGTGCCAGCAGCTACGTGAGGGCCTCTGGAAACACCATATATTTT
J gene: TRBJ1-1; V gene: TRBV6-5; clone size: few; D gene: .; CDR3 protein: CASSSSAPLEAFF; CDR3 DNA: TGTGCCAGCAGTTCCTCTGCTCCACTCGAAGCTTTCTTT
J gene: TRBJ2-1; V gene: TRBV9; clone size: .; D gene: TRBD2; CDR3 protein: CASSEKLAGGYNEQFF; CDR3 DNA: TGTGCCAGCAGCGAGAAACTAGCGGGAGGCTACAATGAGCAGTTCTTC
J gene: TRBJ2-7; V gene: TRBV10-3; clone size: .; D gene: TRBD1; CDR3 protein: CAINGQGGGPSYEQYF; CDR3 DNA: TGTGCCATCAATGGACAGGGGGGCGGCCCCTCCTACGAGCAGTACTTC
J gene: TRBJ1-4; V gene: TRBV29-1; clone size: .; D gene: .; CDR3 protein: CSVEVEWGEGVEKLFF; CDR3 DNA: TGCAGCGTTGAAGTTGAGTGGGGCGAGGGGGTAGAAAAACTGTTTTTT
J gene: TRBJ1-2; V gene: TRBV5-8; clone size: .; D gene: TRBD1; CDR3 protein: CASSGDRFSYGYTF; CDR3 DNA: TGTGCCAGCAGCGGGGACAGATTCTCCTATGGCTACACCTTC
J gene: TRBJ2-4; V gene: TRBV19; clone size: .; D gene: .; CDR3 protein: CASSMTGGDFFSLAKNIQYF; CDR3 DNA: TGTGCCAGTAGTATGACGGGTGGCGACTTCTTTTCCCTAGCCAAAAACATTCAGTACTTC
J gene: TRBJ2-7; V gene: TRBV5-1; clone size: .; D gene: .; CDR3 protein: CASSLIGVSNEQYF; CDR3 DNA: TGCGCCAGCAGCTTGATAGGGGTGAGCAACGAGCAGTACTTC
J gene: TRBJ2-5; V gene: TRBV30; clone size: .; D gene: .; CDR3 protein: CAWSVLPPEQTQYF; CDR3 DNA: TGTGCCTGGAGTGTACTGCCCCCCGAGCAGACCCAGTACTTC
J gene: TRBJ2-7; V gene: TRBV18; clone size: .; D gene: .; CDR3 protein: CASSPGISPYEQYF; CDR3 DNA: TGTGCCAGCTCACCTGGCATTTCTCCCTACGAGCAGTACTTC
J gene: TRBJ2-7; V gene: TRBV25-1; clone size: .; D gene: TRBD2; CDR3 protein: CASSGDYPSYEQYF; CDR3 DNA: TGTGCCAGCAGTGGGGACTATCCAAGCTACGAGCAGTACTTC
J gene: TRBJ2-7; V gene: TRBV5-1; clone size: once; D gene: TRBD1; CDR3 protein: CASSLEGQGNYEQYF; CDR3 DNA: TGCGCCAGCAGCTTGGAAGGACAGGGAAACTACGAGCAGTACTTC
J gene: TRBJ1-5; V gene: TRBV5-1; clone size: .; D gene: .; CDR3 protein: CASSLGGPYSNQPQHF; CDR3 DNA: TGCGCCAGCAGCTTGGGGGGGCCTTATAGCAATCAGCCCCAGCATTTT
J gene: TRBJ1-1; V gene: TRBV30; clone size: .; D gene: .; CDR3 protein: CAWSKGIDTEAFF; CDR3 DNA: TGTGCCTGGAGTAAGGGGATTGACACTGAAGCTTTCTTT
J gene: TRBJ1-4; V gene: TRBV15; clone size: .; D gene: .; CDR3 protein: CATSRSGSNEKLFF; CDR3 DNA: TGTGCCACCAGTCGTTCCGGTTCGAACGAAAAACTGTTTTTT
J gene: TRBJ2-3; V gene: TRBV7-9; clone size: .; D gene: TRBD1; CDR3 protein: CASSILTGRSTDTQYF; CDR3 DNA: TGTGCCAGCAGCATCTTGACAGGGCGAAGCACAGATACGCAGTATTTT
J gene: TRBJ2-7; V gene: TRBV9; clone size: .; D gene: TRBD1; CDR3 protein: CASSLGQGTREYF; CDR3 DNA: TGTGCCAGCAGCTTGGGACAGGGGACACGGGAGTACTTC
J gene: TRBJ1-1; V gene: TRBV5-4; clone size: .; D gene: .; CDR3 protein: CASRFGGRMNTEAFF; CDR3 DNA: TGTGCCAGCAGATTCGGAGGCCGGATGAACACTGAAGCTTTCTTT
J gene: TRBJ2-5; V gene: TRBV6-5; clone size: .; D gene: .; CDR3 protein: CASSYGQGIPETQYF; CDR3 DNA: TGTGCCAGCAGTTACGGTCAGGGTATACCAGAGACCCAGTACTTC
J gene: TRBJ2-7; V gene: TRBV11-2; clone size: .; D gene: .; CDR3 protein: CASSLDTSYEQYF; CDR3 DNA: TGTGCCAGCAGCCTCGACACCTCCTACGAGCAGTACTTC
J gene: TRBJ2-5; V gene: TRBV5-1; clone size: .; D gene: .; CDR3 protein: CASSFQGPPTYF; CDR3 DNA: TGCGCCAGCAGCTTCCAGGGGCCCCCGACGTACTTC
J gene: TRBJ2-5; V gene: TRBV30; clone size: .; D gene: .; CDR3 protein: CAWRLAGTPLTYF; CDR3 DNA: TGTGCCTGGCGTTTGGCGGGGACTCCCCTCACGTACTTC
J gene: TRBJ2-7; V gene: TRBV19; clone size: few; D gene: TRBD1; CDR3 protein: CASSIAGNRGSYEQYF; CDR3 DNA: TGTGCCAGTAGTATAGCAGGTAACAGGGGCTCCTACGAGCAGTACTTC
J gene: TRBJ2-3; V gene: TRBV10-3; clone size: .; D gene: .; CDR3 protein: CAIAPLVTSSTDTQYF; CDR3 DNA: TGTGCCATCGCACCCCTTGTGACATCGAGCACAGATACGCAGTATTTT
J gene: TRBJ1-1; V gene: TRBV19; clone size: few; D gene: .; CDR3 protein: CASSSGTHQGRGMNTEAFF; CDR3 DNA: TGTGCCAGTAGTTCCGGGACCCACCAAGGGCGGGGAATGAACACTGAAGCTTTCTTT
J gene: TRBJ2-7; V gene: TRBV18; clone size: .; D gene: TRBD2; CDR3 protein: CASSPRLAGPSYEQYF; CDR3 DNA: TGTGCCAGCTCACCTCGACTAGCGGGCCCCTCCTACGAGCAGTACTTC
J gene: TRBJ2-4; V gene: TRBV7-8; clone size: .; D gene: .; CDR3 protein: CASSLGASVAKNIQYF; CDR3 DNA: TGTGCCAGCAGCTTAGGTGCCAGTGTAGCCAAAAACATTCAGTACTTC
J gene: TRBJ1-1; V gene: TRBV27; clone size: .; D gene: .; CDR3 protein: CASSLYRGTEAFF; CDR3 DNA: TGTGCCAGCAGTTTATATCGGGGGACTGAAGCTTTCTTT